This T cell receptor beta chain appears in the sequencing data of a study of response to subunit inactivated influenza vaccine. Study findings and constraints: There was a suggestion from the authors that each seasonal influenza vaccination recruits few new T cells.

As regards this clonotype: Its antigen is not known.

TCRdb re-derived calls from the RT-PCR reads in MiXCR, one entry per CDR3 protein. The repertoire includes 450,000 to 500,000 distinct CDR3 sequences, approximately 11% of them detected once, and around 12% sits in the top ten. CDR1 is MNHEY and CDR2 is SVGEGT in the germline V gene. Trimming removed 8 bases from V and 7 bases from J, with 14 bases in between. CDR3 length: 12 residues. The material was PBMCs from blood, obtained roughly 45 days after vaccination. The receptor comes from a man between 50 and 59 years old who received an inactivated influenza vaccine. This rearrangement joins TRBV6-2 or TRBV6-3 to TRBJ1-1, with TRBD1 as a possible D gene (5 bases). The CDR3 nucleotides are TGTGCCAGCCGCGTACCGGGGGGTGAAGCTTTCTTT. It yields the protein CASRVPGGEAFF.